This T cell receptor (beta chain) was sequenced for a study of blood T cell repertoires in COVID-19. As for the study in general: Sites in the United States, Italy and Spain provided acute and convalescent COVID-19 samples. The analysed material was cDNA or gDNA that came from T cells, B-cell-depleted T cells, or PBMCs.

As originally analysed: By means of reference gene primer amplification, nucleated cell counts were estimated. Using immunoSEQ multiplex PCR, the repertoire was profiled, and TCRdb retains in-frame clones only, with some absent. Clone size and V and J calls were adopted from that table, with D and trimming inferred from the DNA. The repertoire includes around 200,000 clones, 84% of them detected once, and 15% to 20% sits in the top ten. The V end lost 1 base, the J end lost 8 bases, and 20 bases lay between the germline ends. Germline V lookup: CDR1 GTSNPN, CDR2 SVGIG (reference sequence). The CDR3 is made up of 15 amino acids.

The V gene is TRBV30, the J gene TRBJ1-2, with D possibly TRBD1 on 5 matching bases. The sequence was collected from a woman older than 75 with active or convalescent COVID-19. Sequencing was done on a sample of peripheral blood. Written as DNA, the CDR3 is TGTGCCTGGAGTGACCAGACCTTTCCCACAGGCGGCTACACCTTC. This encodes CAWSDQTFPTGGYTF.